Listed below are T cell receptor beta chains from one sample, sequenced in a study of T cells in Graves' hyperthyroidism and ophthalmopathy. Each CDR3 protein gets one entry after TCRdb re-called the multiplex PCR reads with MiXCR. The sample records roughly 57,000 distinct CDR3 sequences, 53% being singletons. The sequenced sample was blood. Receptor source: a woman in her sixties or seventies with Graves' ophthalmopathy. Both conserved end residues are part of each CDR3.

V gene: TRBV5-5; CDR3 protein: CASSLGDRVYEQYF
V gene: TRBV27; CDR3 protein: CASSPGLAGGLPGETQYF
V gene: TRBV7-3; CDR3 protein: CASSLESAGASTDTQYF
V gene: TRBV7-3; CDR3 protein: CASGNPLQETQYF
V gene: TRBV11-2; CDR3 protein: CASSRLLVRSSYEQYF
V gene: TRBV9; CDR3 protein: CASSSVIGGGLNTGELFF
V gene: TRBV7-3; CDR3 protein: CASSLGTRAPLHF
V gene: TRBV19; CDR3 protein: CVSTVGQDYLGGYTF
V gene: TRBV6-5; CDR3 protein: CASSYSTGRGYTF
V gene: TRBV20-1; CDR3 protein: CSARGWTSEQETQYF
V gene: TRBV28; CDR3 protein: CASSDRGEQYF
V gene: TRBV24-1; CDR3 protein: CATSESGRWDYTF
V gene: TRBV5-1; CDR3 protein: CASSPTGRMIEAFF
V gene: TRBV10-1; CDR3 protein: CASSASGAQETQYF
V gene: TRBV5-1; CDR3 protein: CASSLEAAGSTNSEQFF
V gene: TRBV6-5; CDR3 protein: CASSYGTGVGNEAFF
V gene: TRBV20-1; CDR3 protein: CSARGLAIYEQYF
V gene: TRBV5-4; CDR3 protein: CASSQGQANTEAFF
V gene: TRBV7-2; CDR3 protein: CASSPPSGAYNEQFF
V gene: TRBV20-1; CDR3 protein: CSASQGAKGYTF
V gene: TRBV7-9; CDR3 protein: CASSLGGCNEQFF
V gene: TRBV20-1; CDR3 protein: CSARAVLGPQETQYF
V gene: TRBV20-1; CDR3 protein: CSAPRSSGEETQYF
V gene: TRBV15; CDR3 protein: CATSRGVAGWDEKLFF
V gene: TRBV24-1; CDR3 protein: CATSPTGYYGYTF
V gene: TRBV6-6; CDR3 protein: CASSYGGRTNEKLFF
V gene: TRBV6-2/TRBV6-3; CDR3 protein: CASSRQPGETQYF
V gene: TRBV7-9; CDR3 protein: CASSQGQGEFF
V gene: TRBV9; CDR3 protein: CASSRQQGSYGYTF
V gene: TRBV6-1; CDR3 protein: CASSEEDRPSF
V gene: TRBV6-4; CDR3 protein: CASSDSRGSGANVLTF
V gene: TRBV5-5; CDR3 protein: CASTLQGTSSYEQYF
V gene: TRBV7-3; CDR3 protein: CASSTPQRTPGNTF
V gene: TRBV9; CDR3 protein: CASSTMEGETQYF
V gene: TRBV5-1; CDR3 protein: CASSLVNYDNTF
V gene: TRBV14; CDR3 protein: CASSQDRGTQPQHF
V gene: TRBV7-2; CDR3 protein: CASSLAQYF
V gene: TRBV3-2; CDR3 protein: CASSGGTTEQFF